Presented here are 21 T cell receptor beta chains from one specimen sequenced in a study of metastatic and nonmetastatic thyroid tumors. TCRdb re-analyzed the PCR reads using MiXCR. Of approximately 30,000 clones in the sample, roughly 14% are singletons; the top ten hold approximately 15%. Every patient underwent thyroid surgery untreated. Sequencing was performed on blood. These receptors were obtained from a male donor with papillary thyroid cancer or a benign thyroid nodule (not recorded which). Some clones in this sample may be carry-over from other donors' samples.

The chain links TRBV5-1 to TRBJ2-5; 7 nucleotides line up with TRBD1. Germline trimming cut 5 bases from V and 1 base from J; bases unmatched to any gene: 8. Germline assignment: CDR1 SGHRS and CDR2 YFSETQ. The CDR3 runs to 15 residues. CDR3 in amino acids: CASSSDRVGQETQYF. Here the CDR3 DNA reads TGCGCCAGCAGTAGCGACAGGGTGGGCCAAGAGACCCAGTACTTC.

Ten or more counts support this clone. This sequence joins TRBV14 and TRBJ2-1, with unresolved D. The CDR3 has 14 residues. Per germline, CDR1 SGHDN and CDR2 FVKESK. V was shortened by 4 bases and J by 13 bases, with 20 bases between the two germline ends. CDR3 residues: CASSPNRASAHQFF. The CDR3 DNA follows: TGTGCCAGCAGCCCAAACCGCGCGAGCGCACATCAGTTCTTC.

This clone was seen many times. The chain recombines TRBV5-5 with TRBJ2-1; 9 bases map to TRBD2. CDR1 is SGHKS, CDR2 YYEKEE, per germline (reference sequence). With V trimmed by 5 bases and J by 2 bases, 5 bases remained unmatched. The CDR3 is 15 residues long. This CDR3 is CASRAGTSTYNEQFF. CDR3 nucleotide sequence: TGTGCCAGCAGGGCCGGGACTAGCACCTACAATGAGCAGTTCTTC. The full variable domain, rest sourced from reference TRBV5-5 and TRBJ2-1, is DAGVTQSPTHLIKTRGQQVTLRCSPISGHKSVSWYQQVLGQGPQFIFQYYEKEERGRGNFPDRFSARQFPNYSSELNVNALLLGDSALYLCASRAGTSTYNEQFFGPGTRLTVL.

This clone occurred many times. The chain joins TRBV7-9 to TRBJ1-1, with no clear D. The V gene's germline CDR1 is SEHNR and CDR2 FQNEAQ (reference sequence). This CDR3 is 14 amino acids long. V shed 5 bases and J shed 1 base, with 11 bases lying between them. The CDR3 DNA is TGTGCCAGCAGCCCAGACACTACGAACACTGAAGCTTTCTTT. Amino acid sequence: CASSPDTTNTEAFF.

This clone was counted a single time. Written as DNA, the CDR3 is TGTGCCAGCAGCCAAGCGGCGGGTATCACAGATACGCAGTATTTT. This sequence encodes CASSQAAGITDTQYF. The chain recombines TRBV4-2 with TRBJ2-3; a possible D gene is TRBD2 (5 bases). With 1 base removed from V and 2 bases from J, the gap between germline ends came to 10 bases. CDR3 length equals 15 residues. Germline V lookup: CDR1 LGHNA, CDR2 YNFKEQ.

The chain carries TRBV11-1 and TRBJ2-1, with 7 bases aligning to TRBD1. The germline V gene has CDR1 SGHAT and CDR2 FQDESV (reference sequence). V shed 10 bases and J 6 bases; nucleotides not matched to a gene: 15. The CDR3 covers 15 residues. The CDR3 DNA is TGTGCCAAGGCTGACTGGACAGGACAGTCCAATGAGCAGTTCTTC. It yields the protein CAKADWTGQSNEQFF.

This clone appeared many times. This CDR3 is CASSLGGGREKLFF. The CDR3 DNA is TGTGCCAGCAGCTTAGGGGGGGGCCGGGAAAAACTGTTTTTT. The chain links TRBV11-2 to TRBJ1-4; tentative D call: TRBD1 (6 bases). CDR3 length: 14 residues. Germline assignment: CDR1 SGHAT and CDR2 FQNNGV. Trimming stripped 1 base from V and 8 bases from J, with 11 bases between.

In its sample, this clone was seen many times. The V and J genes are TRBV7-2 and TRBJ2-1; TRBD2 matches at 12 bases. The CDR3 extends over 15 amino acids. V shed 0 bases and J 8 bases; nucleotides not matched to a gene: 2. CDR1 and CDR2 (germline): SGHTA, FQGNSA. CDR3 nucleotides: TGTGCCAGCAGCTTAGCCGGACTAGCGGGACATGAGCAGTTCTTC. Protein: CASSLAGLAGHEQFF. The full variable domain, with the rest looked up from reference TRBV7-2 and TRBJ2-1, is GAGVSQSPSNKVTEKGKDVELRCDPISGHTALYWYRQSLGQGLEFLIYFQGNSAPDKSGLPSDRFSAERTGGSVSTLTIQRTQQEDSAVYLCASSLAGLAGHEQFFGPGTRLTVL.

CDR3 amino acids: CASSLDGRAYNEQFF. CDR3 in DNA: TGTGCCAGCAGCTTAGACGGGAGGGCCTACAATGAGCAGTTCTTC. This sequence joins TRBV11-2 and TRBJ2-1, with TRBD2 identical over 8 bases. Germline CDR1 reads SGHAT; CDR2 reads FQNNGV. There are 15 residues in the CDR3. The J segment lost 2 bases and the V segment lost 0 bases, leaving 0 bases of the junction unmatched.

A word on this clone: No conserved phenylalanine or tryptophan ends this CDR3, so it is likely a read error. The chain links TRBV20-1 to TRBJ2-6; the D gene is possibly TRBD2 (5 bases). Germline values: CDR1 DFQATT, CDR2 SNEGSKA (reference sequence). V lost 0 bases, J lost 4 bases, and 19 bases lay in between. CDR3 length: 18 residues. The CDR3 DNA is TGCAGTGCTAGAGATGCACAACCGGGGTCCTCGGGGGCCAACGTCCTGACTTTG. Its protein is CSARDAQPGSSGANVLTL.

This clone was picked up many times. The chain recombines TRBV18 with TRBJ2-5; 10 bases match TRBD1. CDR3 size: 16 residues. Germline CDR1 reads KGHSH; CDR2 reads LQKENI. The V and J ends lost 6 bases and 5 bases, in that order; junction bases with no gene match: 12. In DNA form, the CDR3 reads TGTGCCAGCTCGCTAACCAGACAGGGGGCCGGGGAGACCCAGTACTTC. This encodes CASSLTRQGAGETQYF. The entire variable domain, with the rest obtained from reference TRBV18 and TRBJ2-5, is as follows: NAGVMQNPRHLVRRRGQEARLRCSPMKGHSHVYWYRQLPEEGLKFMVYLQKENIIDESGMPKERFSAEFPKEGPSILRIQQVVRGDSAAYFCASSLTRQGAGETQYFGPGTRLLVL.

This clone appeared many times. V is TRBV6-5 and J is TRBJ2-3; 11 nucleotides match TRBD2. Germline V CDR1 and CDR2: MNHEY, SVGAGI. There are 16 residues in the CDR3. Unmatched junction bases numbered 9, after V lost 2 bases and J lost 8 bases. In DNA, the CDR3 is TGTGCCAGCAGTTACGGGACTAGCGGATCCCTTGGTACGCAGTATTTT. It specifies CASSYGTSGSLGTQYF.

This clone was observed many times. This chain links TRBV6-1 with TRBJ2-2; either TRBD1 or TRBD2 may supply D (5 bases each). Germline V gene lookup returns CDR1 MNHNS and CDR2 SASEGT. Trimming removed 8 bases from V and 0 bases from J, with 13 bases in between. The CDR3 spans 15 residues. DNA of the CDR3: TGTGCCAGCGGGGCTTACGGGGCGAACACCGGGGAGCTGTTTTTT. This codes for CASGAYGANTGELFF.

There are many counts of this clone. This chain joins TRBV9 and TRBJ1-2, with a possible D match to TRBD1 (5 bases). The CDR3 is 13 residues long. The germline V and J ends were trimmed by 2 bases and 8 bases, with 13 bases remaining between them. Per germline, CDR1 SGDLS and CDR2 YYNGEE. CDR3 amino acids: CASSVNPRGGYTF. In nucleotides, the CDR3 is TGTGCCAGCAGCGTTAATCCCCGGGGGGGCTACACCTTC.

This clone was recorded at least ten times. CDR3 sequence: CASGFGDSGRGTDTQYF. Written as DNA, the CDR3 is TGTGCTAGTGGTTTTGGAGATAGCGGGAGGGGCACAGATACGCAGTATTTT. This chain connects TRBV12-5 to TRBJ2-3; 11 bases align to TRBD2. The CDR3 spans 17 residues. With V trimmed by 3 bases and J by 1 base, 6 bases remained unmatched. Germline V gives CDR1 LGHNT, CDR2 FRNRAP.

Many counts were recorded for this clone. The J gene is TRBJ1-1, the V gene TRBV12-3 or TRBV12-4, with D possibly being TRBD1 (6 bases). CDR3 length: 13 residues. Trimming removed 6 bases at V and 7 bases at J, with 15 bases between. The CDR3 region is CASSQRGVFEAFF. The CDR3 region has the DNA TGTGCCAGCAGCCAAAGGGGGGTTTTTGAAGCTTTCTTT.

The chain links TRBV11-3 to TRBJ1-2; 11 positions match TRBD1. V lost 3 bases and J lost 7; bases outside the gene matches: 7. CDR1 and CDR2 from the germline V gene are SGHNT and YENEEA. The CDR3 runs to 15 residues. In DNA form, the CDR3 reads TGTGCCAGCAGCTTGGACAGGGGGCAAGGCTCTGGCTACACCTTC. Residues: CASSLDRGQGSGYTF.

This clone was found many times. Its ends do not fully match the called genes, so a read error is possible. J is TRBJ2-5 and V is TRBV20-1; possible D gene TRBD2, 5 bases. The V gene's germline CDR1 is DFQATT and CDR2 SNEGSKA (reference sequence). There are 13 residues in the CDR3. In DNA form, the CDR3 reads TGCAGTGCGAGAGATCTCGGCGGGGAGACCCAGTACTTC. Its protein is CSARDLGGETQYF.

This clone showed up many times. The rearrangement links TRBV20-1 to TRBJ2-5; 15 nucleotides align to TRBD2. CDR3 size: 16 residues. The V gene end was trimmed by 6 bases and the J gene end by 1 base; junction bases not matched to a gene: 6. Germline V gene lookup returns CDR1 DFQATT and CDR2 SNEGSKA (reference sequence). The DNA for the CDR3 is TGCAGTGCCGGGACTAGCGGGAGGCCCATCCAAGAGACCCAGTACTTC. Its protein product is CSAGTSGRPIQETQYF.

Only a few counts were recorded for this clone. This rearrangement joins TRBV6-2 or TRBV6-3 to TRBJ2-7; 10 bases agree with TRBD1. The CDR3 is 15 amino acids. The ends lost 7 bases at V and 3 bases at J; junction bases unmatched: 9. Germline V lookup: CDR1 MNHEY, CDR2 SVGEGT. CDR3 nucleotides: TGTGCCAGCAACTCCCGGGACAGGGGAGACTACGAGCAGTACTTC. Translated, it gives CASNSRDRGDYEQYF.

On this clone: This may be a read error, as it is one base from a much larger clone. The J gene is TRBJ2-1, the V gene TRBV7-9; 7 nucleotides agree with TRBD1. Looked up from germline, CDR1 is SEHNR and CDR2 is FQNEAQ (reference sequence). J gave up 7 bases and V 10 bases, and 7 bases lay outside the gene matches. CDR3 length equals 12 residues. The CDR3 DNA reads TGTGCCACTCGACAGGGTTGGAATGAGCAGTTCTTC. Its protein product is CATRQGWNEQFF.